A single sample gave rise to the 21 T cell receptor beta chains below, sequenced in a study of T cells expressing NK-cell markers. TCRdb re-called the 5' RACE reads; every CDR3 protein appears as one record, without DNA. This table lists a few hundred thousand distinct CDR3 sequences. The source material was blood T cells: a sorted CD56 or NKG2C T cell subset, CD4+ or CD8+ T cells, or bulk PBMC T cells (not recorded which). The receptors derive from a man between 18 and 69 years old in good health.

This chain links TRBV5-4 with TRBJ2-2; the TRBD1 assignment by TCRdb is unverifiable without DNA. The CDR3 runs to 15 residues. Germline CDR1 and CDR2: SGHNT and YYREEE (reference sequence). The chain's CDR3 is CASSLGARDNGELFF.

This chain joins TRBV13 and TRBJ2-5; as DNA is missing, the TRBD1 call by TCRdb cannot be tested. Germline V CDR1 and CDR2: PRHDT, FYEKMQ (reference sequence). CDR3 length: 15 amino acids. This CDR3 is CASRNTDRDGETQYF.

The chain recombines TRBV5-1 with TRBJ1-2; TCRdb names TRBD1, which stays unverified in the absence of DNA. This CDR3 spans 14 amino acids. CDR1 SGHRS and CDR2 YFSETQ come from the germline V gene. This chain's CDR3 is CASSPSDRVYGYTF.

This chain uses TRBV28 with TRBJ2-1; TCRdb indicates TRBD2, and absent DNA this call remains unverified. The germline V gene has CDR1 MDHEN and CDR2 SYDVKM. The CDR3 has 15 amino acids. The chain's CDR3 is CASSTSGATYNEQFF.

The V and J genes are TRBV3-1 and TRBJ1-5; with no DNA, the TCRdb D assignment of TRBD1 cannot be verified. The V gene's germline CDR1 is LGHDT and CDR2 YNNKEL (reference sequence). This CDR3 comprises 15 residues. Here the CDR3 reads CASSRTGGFGQPQHF.

The chain links TRBV29-1 to TRBJ2-1; the D call from TCRdb, TRBD1, cannot be confirmed without DNA. There are 17 residues in the CDR3. The germline V gene has CDR1 SQVTM and CDR2 ANQGSEA. The CDR3 spells CSARESGGISSYNEQFF.

This chain links TRBV15 with TRBJ2-5; TCRdb lists TRBD1, though no DNA is available to test this call. CDR1 is LNHNV and CDR2 is YYDKDF in the germline V gene (reference sequence). This CDR3 has 13 amino acids. CDR3 region: CATSKWGKETQYF.

This chain uses TRBV5-1 with TRBJ2-5; TCRdb's D gene call, TRBD2, goes unchecked for lack of DNA. Germline values: CDR1 SGHRS, CDR2 YFSETQ. The CDR3 is 18 residues long. The CDR3 protein is CASSLGLAGGPIQETQYF.

This chain joins TRBV7-2 and TRBJ2-4; TCRdb indicates TRBD2, and absent DNA this call remains unverified. The CDR3 spans 15 residues. The germline CDR1 and CDR2 sequences are SGHTA and FQGNSA. CDR3 sequence reads: CASSSRTSGVGIQYF. Filled out from reference TRBV7-2 and TRBJ2-4, the complete variable domain reads GAGVSQSPSNKVTEKGKDVELRCDPISGHTALYWYRQSLGQGLEFLIYFQGNSAPDKSGLPSDRFSAERTGGSVSTLTIQRTQQEDSAVYLCASSSRTSGVGIQYFGAGTRLSVL.

The V gene is TRBV6-5, the J gene TRBJ2-5; TCRdb returns TRBD2, unconfirmable since there is no DNA. CDR3 size: 15 residues. The germline gives CDR1 MNHEY, CDR2 SVGAGI. CDR3: CASSYTGGPQETQYF.

This chain links TRBV28 with TRBJ2-1. Germline V gene sequence: CDR1 MDHEN, CDR2 SYDVKM. The CDR3 sequence is 16 residues long. Here the CDR3 reads CASSLASRSSYNEQFF.

The chain joins TRBV12-3 or TRBV12-4 to TRBJ1-4; the D call from TCRdb, TRBD1, cannot be confirmed without DNA. There are 15 residues in the CDR3. CDR3 sequence reads: CASSFARDFSEKLFF.

This chain links TRBV20-1 with TRBJ2-1; there is no DNA to check the TCRdb D call of TRBD2. The CDR3 has 14 residues. Germline-derived CDR1 and CDR2 are DFQATT and SNEGSKA (reference sequence). CDR3 sequence: CSARDLPSRDEQFF.

The chain joins TRBV21-1 to TRBJ1-1. TRBV21-1 represents a pseudogene. The length of the CDR3 is 15 residues. CDR3 loop: CASSKVLTGNTEAFF.

The rearrangement joins TRBV28 to TRBJ1-1. The CDR3 is 13 amino acids. In germline, CDR1 is MDHEN, CDR2 SYDVKM. This chain's CDR3 is CASSADFGPEAFF.

The genes are TRBV18 and TRBJ2-1; TCRdb indicates TRBD1, and absent DNA this call remains unverified. The germline V gene encodes CDR1 KGHSH and CDR2 LQKENI. This CDR3 has 16 amino acids. The CDR3 protein is CASSPERRGMFGEQFF.

V and J are TRBV6-5 and TRBJ1-5; with no DNA, the TCRdb D assignment of TRBD1 cannot be verified. The CDR3 totals 16 residues. Germline-derived CDR1 and CDR2 are MNHEY and SVGAGI. CDR3 protein: CASSYSAGQGNQPQHF.

This chain connects TRBV20-1 to TRBJ2-7; the TRBD2 assignment by TCRdb is unverifiable without DNA. Germline loops: CDR1 DFQATT, CDR2 SNEGSKA (reference sequence). The CDR3 covers 13 residues. CDR3 in amino acids: CSARGTGLGEQYF.

The gene calls are TRBV24-1 and TRBJ2-1; as DNA is missing, the TRBD1 call by TCRdb cannot be tested. The CDR3 totals 15 residues. Germline V gives CDR1 KGHDR, CDR2 SFDVKD. The CDR3 loop reads CATSLGQGWTNEQFF.

The chain joins TRBV4-1 to TRBJ2-1; TCRdb returns TRBD2, unconfirmable since there is no DNA. Germline assignment: CDR1 MGHRA and CDR2 YSYEKL. The CDR3 spans 16 residues. The CDR3 protein is CASSQARLAVYNEQFF.

V usage is TRBV3-1 and J usage is TRBJ2-1. Germline V lookup: CDR1 LGHDT, CDR2 YNNKEL (reference sequence). The CDR3 runs to 11 residues. The CDR3 region is CASSAGPEQFF.